A single T cell receptor beta chain is shown here with its context. Assay: immunoSEQ multiplex PCR; the TCRdb copy retains only in-frame clones and omits some. The sample includes some 150,000 clones, around 96% of them seen just once. This specimen belongs to a study of control samples from healthy donors and cancer patients. With 4 bases removed from V and 3 bases from J, the gap between germline ends came to 23 bases. The CDR3 is made up of 18 amino acids. Germline-derived CDR1 and CDR2 are SGHNT and YYREEE (reference sequence). V gene TRBV5-4 combines with J gene TRBJ1-3; no firm D call. Sequencing was done on a sample of blood. The receptor's source is a woman aged 25-40 years in good health. The CDR3: CASSQGRDRGPYGNTIYF. The CDR3 coding sequence is TGTGCCAGCAGCCAAGGACGTGACCGAGGACCCTATGGAAACACCATATATTTT.